The 30 T cell receptor beta chains below were found in one sample sequenced in a study of TIL therapy for anti-PD-1-resistant metastatic lung cancer. The libraries were made with immunoSEQ v3. The repertoire was sequenced with immunoSEQ multiplex PCR; TCRdb's copy has only in-frame clones and lacks some. The data contain 50,000 or so clones, 79% of them singletons. Time point reported: pre-treatment sample, taken before nivolumab and TIL therapy. This specimen was blood, taken at baseline. Receptors originate from a woman aged 30-79 years with non-small cell lung cancer.

The chain joins TRBV2 to TRBJ1-4, with D possibly being TRBD1 (5 bases). The ends were cut back, 5 bases at V and 3 bases at J, with 16 bases in the middle. Germline CDR1 is SNHLY and CDR2 is FYNNEI. CDR3 size: 16 residues. The CDR3 loop reads CASSTFQGAANEKLFF. CDR3 nucleotide sequence: TGTGCCAGCAGTACTTTCCAGGGAGCAGCTAATGAAAAACTGTTTTTT.

This chain uses TRBV27 with TRBJ2-2, with D perhaps matching TRBD2 (7 bases). Germline-derived CDR1 and CDR2 are MNHEY and SMNVEV (reference sequence). The CDR3 is 16 residues long. V lost 6 bases to trimming and J lost 6 bases, with 20 bases between them. The CDR3 sequence: CASRQVGGGGPGELFF. CDR3 DNA: TGTGCCAGCAGGCAAGTCGGCGGGGGCGGTCCCGGGGAGCTGTTTTTT.

CDR3 region: CATADLDRYNEQFF. The CDR3 DNA reads as TGTGCCACCGCGGATCTTGACAGATACAATGAGCAGTTCTTC. The rearrangement links TRBV2 to TRBJ2-1; D perhaps matches TRBD1 (5 bases). Germline-derived CDR1 and CDR2 are SNHLY and FYNNEI. Trimming cost V 10 bases and J 4 bases, with 17 bases left between them. CDR3 length equals 14 residues.

This clone was detected once. The genes are TRBV6-1 and TRBJ1-4; D is ambiguous. Trimming shortened V by 8 bases and J by 8 bases, and 15 bases separated the two germline ends. The CDR3 totals 13 residues. CDR1 is MNHNS and CDR2 is SASEGT in the germline V gene. CDR3 region: CASQQKGNEKLFF. The CDR3 DNA sequence: TGTGCCAGCCAACAGAAGGGTAACGAAAAACTGTTTTTT.

V usage is TRBV28 and J usage is TRBJ1-1; D ambiguous. Looked up from germline, CDR1 is MDHEN and CDR2 is SYDVKM. The CDR3 is 14 residues long. Trimming pared 2 bases from V and 3 bases from J, leaving 10 bases between. The CDR3 reads CASSLDGEDTEAFF. CDR3 in DNA: TGTGCCAGCAGTTTAGATGGGGAGGACACTGAAGCTTTCTTT.

The chain employs TRBV9 and TRBJ1-1; D is uncertain. CDR1 is SGDLS, CDR2 YYNGEE, per germline. CDR3 length: 13 residues. The V gene lost 0 bases and the J gene lost 5 bases, with 8 bases spanning the gap. CDR3 in amino acids: CASSVESGTEAFF. CDR3 bases: TGTGCCAGCAGCGTAGAGTCTGGGACTGAAGCTTTCTTT. Full variable domain (outside the CDR3, taken from reference TRBV9 and TRBJ1-1): DSGVTQTPKHLITATGQRVTLRCSPRSGDLSVYWYQQSLDQGLQFLIQYYNGEERAKGNILERFSAQQFPDLHSELNLSSLELGDSALYFCASSVESGTEAFFGQGTRLTVV.

The chain has TRBV11-2 and TRBJ2-7; no firm D call. Germline V lookup: CDR1 SGHAT, CDR2 FQNNGV. V lost 1 base and J 5 bases, leaving 9 bases between the germline ends. This CDR3 is built from 13 residues. CDR3: CASSLGGLHEQYF. CDR3 in DNA: TGTGCCAGCAGCTTAGGTGGTCTCCACGAGCAGTACTTC.

This rearrangement joins TRBV5-1 to TRBJ2-1, with TRBD2 matching over 8 bases. V lost 4 bases and J lost 2; bases outside the gene matches: 8. The germline gives CDR1 SGHRS, CDR2 YFSETQ. This CDR3 is 16 amino acids long. CDR3 nucleotide sequence: TGCGCCAGCAGCCCGGAAGGAGCGGGAGCCTACAATGAGCAGTTCTTC. Encoded protein: CASSPEGAGAYNEQFF.

V usage is TRBV18 and J usage is TRBJ2-5; D unresolved. V lost 6 bases to trimming and J lost 0 bases, with 5 bases between them. This CDR3 has 12 amino acids. CDR1 is KGHSH and CDR2 is LQKENI in the germline V gene. The CDR3 here is CASSQYQETQYF. CDR3 DNA sequence: TGTGCCAGCTCCCAGTACCAAGAGACCCAGTACTTC.

This chain joins TRBV2 and TRBJ2-1; D uncertain. The CDR3 sequence is 12 residues long. Per the germline V gene, CDR1 is SNHLY and CDR2 is FYNNEI. V was clipped by 7 bases and J by 5 bases, with 9 bases between them. CDR3 region: CASTQSDNEQFF. The CDR3 DNA reads as TGTGCCAGCACGCAGTCCGACAATGAGCAGTTCTTC.

The genes are TRBV11-1 and TRBJ2-5; TRBD1 aligns across 10 bases. V shed 5 bases, J shed 5 bases, and the junction held 8 bases outside the gene matches. This CDR3 spans 15 amino acids. Germline CDR1 reads SGHAT; CDR2 reads FQDESV (reference sequence). In DNA, the CDR3 is TGTGCCAGCAGCCCGAGACAGGGGGCAGGTGAGACCCAGTACTTC. The encoded protein is CASSPRQGAGETQYF. The whole variable domain, filled in from reference TRBV11-1 and TRBJ2-5, reads EAEVAQSPRYKITEKSQAVAFWCDPISGHATLYWYRQILGQGPELLVQFQDESVVDDSQLPKDRFSAERLKGVDSTLKIQPAELGDSAMYLCASSPRQGAGETQYFGPGTRLLVL.

This chain uses TRBV19 with TRBJ2-7, with TRBD2 as a possible D gene (7 bases). The V gene lost 6 bases and the J gene lost 7 bases, with 19 bases spanning the gap. In germline, CDR1 is LNHDA, CDR2 SQIVND (reference sequence). The CDR3 runs to 14 residues. CDR3 DNA sequence: TGTGCCAGTAGCATGACGGGGGGCAATAGGGAGCAGTACTTC. As protein: CASSMTGGNREQYF.

The chain recombines TRBV14 with TRBJ2-2; TRBD1 matches at 8 bases. With 2 bases clipped from V and 1 base from J, the junction kept 6 bases outside the gene matches. Germline V gene data show CDR1 as SGHDN and CDR2 as FVKESK. This CDR3 has 17 amino acids. CDR3: CASSQYADRENTGELFF. The CDR3 DNA follows: TGTGCCAGCAGCCAATACGCGGACAGGGAGAACACCGGGGAGCTGTTTTTT.

The rearrangement joins TRBV27 to TRBJ1-5; D call uncertain. The V end was cut by 2 bases, the J end by 0 bases, with 8 bases between. Germline lookup yields CDR1 MNHEY and CDR2 SMNVEV (reference sequence). This CDR3 has 15 residues. In DNA form, the CDR3 reads TGTGCCAGCAGTTTAAGCGTCTATAGCAATCAGCCCCAGCATTTT. The encoded protein is CASSLSVYSNQPQHF.

The chain links TRBV15 to TRBJ1-1; D is uncertain. Trimming removed 0 bases at V and 3 bases at J, with 11 bases between. The CDR3 has 15 residues. CDR1 and CDR2 (germline): LNHNV, YYDKDF (reference sequence). This chain's CDR3 is CATSRDRGSHTEAFF. The CDR3 DNA follows: TGTGCCACCAGCAGAGATCGAGGCAGCCACACTGAAGCTTTCTTT.

V is TRBV6-5 and J is TRBJ1-1, with a tentative D call TRBD1 (5 bases). Per germline, CDR1 MNHEY and CDR2 SVGAGI. CDR3 length: 14 residues. V shed 5 bases and J shed 4 bases, with 14 bases lying between them. CDR3 sequence reads: CASSLESGGTEAFF. CDR3 nucleotides: TGTGCCAGCAGTCTTGAGTCCGGGGGCACTGAAGCTTTCTTT.

The DNA of the CDR3 is TGTGCCAGCAGGCGGGGAGCTGCGACGAACACCGGGGAGCTGTTTTTT. Residues: CASRRGAATNTGELFF. J is TRBJ2-2 and V is TRBV2; D might be TRBD2 (6 bases). This CDR3 is 16 amino acids long. With 6 bases removed from V and 0 bases from J, the gap between germline ends came to 14 bases. Germline lookup yields CDR1 SNHLY and CDR2 FYNNEI.

The table lists this clone with a count of one. The genes are TRBV5-6 and TRBJ2-3; D unresolved. This CDR3 comprises 16 residues. CDR1 is SGHDT and CDR2 is YYEEEE in the germline V gene. Trimming removed 4 bases at V and 2 bases at J, with 17 bases between. The CDR3 loop reads CASSQRKGPLTDTQYF. In DNA form, the CDR3 reads TGTGCCAGCAGCCAGCGCAAGGGCCCCCTCACAGATACGCAGTATTTT.

The gene calls are TRBV28 and TRBJ2-7; 7 nucleotides match TRBD2. This CDR3 contains 15 residues. CDR1 and CDR2 from the germline V gene are MDHEN and SYDVKM. V was clipped by 2 bases and J by 2 bases; unmatched bases: 6. The chain's CDR3 is CASSLAAGPAYEQYF. CDR3 coding DNA: TGTGCCAGCAGTTTAGCAGCGGGGCCCGCCTACGAGCAGTACTTC.

The chain combines TRBV5-6 with TRBJ2-3; 8 bases are a match to TRBD2. The germline gives CDR1 SGHDT, CDR2 YYEEEE. The CDR3 is 15 amino acids. V shed 3 bases and J 3 bases; nucleotides not matched to a gene: 6. CDR3: CASSWSGSSTDTQYF. The CDR3 nucleotides read TGTGCCAGCAGCTGGAGCGGGAGTTCAACAGATACGCAGTATTTT.

Comment on this clone: One end of the junction is discordant with germline, which a read error may explain. V gene TRBV13 combines with J gene TRBJ2-1, with D perhaps matching TRBD1 (7 bases). The CDR3 totals 16 residues. From germline, CDR1 is PRHDT and CDR2 FYEKMQ (reference sequence). The CDR3 DNA reads as TGTGCCAGCAGCCTAGGCGGGACAGCTCTCTACAATGAGCAGTTCTTC. This gives the protein CASSLGGTALYNEQFF. Based on the CDR3 plus reference TRBV13 and TRBJ2-1, the full variable domain is AAGVIQSPRHLIKEKRETATLKCYPIPRHDTVYWYQQGPGQDPQFLISFYEKMQSDKGSIPDRFSAQQFSDYHSELNMSSLELGDSALYFCASSLGGTALYNEQFFGPGTRLTVL.

V usage is TRBV29-1 and J usage is TRBJ2-1; 7 bases agree with TRBD2. Germline assignment: CDR1 SQVTM and CDR2 ANQGSEA. The CDR3 loop spans 11 amino acids. The trim removed 7 bases at V and 6 bases at J, leaving 3 bases unmatched. The CDR3 sequence: CSAGRGNEQFF. The CDR3 DNA sequence: TGCAGCGCTGGGAGGGGCAATGAGCAGTTCTTC.

The chain carries TRBV12-5 and TRBJ2-3; D unclear. Trimming took off 3 bases at V and 6 bases at J, with 7 bases between the two ends. CDR3 length: 12 residues. Germline V gene data show CDR1 as LGHNT and CDR2 as FRNRAP. CDR3 in DNA: TGTGCTAGTGGTTTCTGGCCGGATACGCAGTATTTT. Amino acid sequence: CASGFWPDTQYF.

The V gene is TRBV6-5, the J gene TRBJ2-2; the D gene is possibly TRBD2 (5 bases). The V end lost 3 bases, the J end lost 0 bases, and 11 bases lay between the germline ends. Germline CDR1 and CDR2: MNHEY and SVGAGI. The length of the CDR3 is 16 residues. CDR3 amino acids: CASSYHSGSNTGELFF. The CDR3 nucleotides read TGTGCCAGCAGTTATCACTCGGGGTCGAACACCGGGGAGCTGTTTTTT.

This clone occurred once. The chain has TRBV21-1 and TRBJ1-1; the table's D call TRBD1 went unverified against the DNA. TRBV21-1 is designated a pseudogene. This CDR3 spans 14 amino acids. CDR3 protein: CASSIRTGKTEAFF. CDR3 sequence (DNA): TGTGCCAGCAGCATACGGACAGGGAAAACTGAAGCTTTCTTT.

The V and J genes are TRBV5-1 and TRBJ1-2, with D hard to call. This CDR3 region has 13 residues. The V gene lost 1 base and the J gene lost 7 bases, with 11 bases spanning the gap. The germline CDR1 and CDR2 sequences are SGHRS and YFSETQ. The CDR3 DNA sequence: TGCGCCAGCAGCTTGAGTACTTTTAGTGGCTACACCTTC. Amino acid sequence: CASSLSTFSGYTF.

The chain employs TRBV5-1 and TRBJ2-2, with 9 bases fitting TRBD1. The CDR3 is 14 residues long. Germline values: CDR1 SGHRS, CDR2 YFSETQ. Trimming took 4 bases from V and 7 from J; bases not matched to a gene: 5. CDR3 bases: TGCGCCAGCAGCCCGGGACAGGGTAACGGGGAGCTGTTTTTT. The encoded protein is CASSPGQGNGELFF.

The rearrangement joins TRBV11-3 to TRBJ2-7; possible D gene TRBD2, 5 bases. From germline, CDR1 is SGHNT and CDR2 YENEEA. This CDR3 comprises 17 residues. The V end was cut by 8 bases, the J end by 7 bases, with 30 bases between. This CDR3 is CASLDSAGGSGAKEQYF. The DNA for the CDR3 is TGTGCCAGCTTGGATAGTGCGGGTGGGTCAGGTGCTAAAGAGCAGTACTTC.

CDR3 sequence reads: CASSPMGGQGLYEQYF. Here the CDR3 DNA reads TGTGCCAGCAGCCCAATGGGGGGACAGGGCCTCTACGAGCAGTACTTC. V and J are TRBV4-2 and TRBJ2-7, with 9 nucleotides matching TRBD1. The CDR3 loop spans 16 amino acids. J gave up 3 bases and V 4 bases, and 10 bases lay outside the gene matches. Per the germline V gene, CDR1 is LGHNA and CDR2 is YNFKEQ.

This chain's CDR3 is CASRGGGSSGANVLTF. The CDR3 nucleotides read TGCGCCAGCAGGGGCGGGGGGAGCTCTGGGGCCAACGTCCTGACTTTC. V and J are TRBV5-1 and TRBJ2-6, with TRBD2 identical over 8 bases. This CDR3 has 16 amino acids. Germline CDR1 is SGHRS and CDR2 is YFSETQ. The J segment lost 0 bases and the V segment lost 5 bases, leaving 4 bases of the junction unmatched.